This TCR beta chain was documented in a study of human CD8 memory T cell subsets. Germline CDR1 SNHLY, CDR2 FYNNEI. This CDR3 region has 16 residues. As regards this clonotype: Its antigen is not known.

Study outcomes and limitations: Estimation with Chao1 suggested higher diversity among stem-like memory T cells relative to precursor exhausted T cells.

Construction of TCR beta libraries was accomplished by means of UMI-labeled 5' RACE. Source study methods: Functional CDR3 beta clonotype counts ranged from about 3,000 to 20,000 in each TCR beta library. TCRdb reanalyzed the 5' RACE reads and collapses them to one entry per CDR3 protein, without DNA. TCRdb, not the authors, supplied the V and J calls. The table counts 9,000 to 13,000 distinct CDR3 sequences; over 8.5% lies in the top ten. The source is a human donor in good health. The V and J genes are TRBV2 and TRBJ1-5; TCRdb gives TRBD1 as the D gene, but with no DNA this cannot be confirmed. The specimen sequenced was CD8+ T cells from PBMCs. CDR3 amino acids: CASSGQGAYSNQPQHF.